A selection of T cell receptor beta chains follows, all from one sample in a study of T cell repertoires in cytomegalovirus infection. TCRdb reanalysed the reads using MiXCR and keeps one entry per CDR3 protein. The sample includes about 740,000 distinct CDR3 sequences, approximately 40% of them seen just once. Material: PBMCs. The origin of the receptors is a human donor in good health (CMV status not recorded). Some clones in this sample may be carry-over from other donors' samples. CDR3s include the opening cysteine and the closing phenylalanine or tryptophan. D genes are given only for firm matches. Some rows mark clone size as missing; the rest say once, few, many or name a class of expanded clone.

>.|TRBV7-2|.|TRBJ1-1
TGTGCCAGCAGCTTAGAGGTCTCGTACACTGAAGCTTTCTTT
CASSLEVSYTEAFF
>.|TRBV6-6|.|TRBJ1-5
TGTGCCAGCAGGAGGGGGATGAGCAATCAGCCCCAGCATTTT
CASRRGMSNQPQHF
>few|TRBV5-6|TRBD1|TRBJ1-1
TGTGCCAGCAGCAGAAAGGGACAGGGGAACACTGAAGCTTTCTTT
CASSRKGQGNTEAFF
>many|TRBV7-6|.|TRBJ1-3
TGTGCCAGCAGCTCCCCCCGGACGGCATCTGGAAACACCATATATTTT
CASSSPRTASGNTIYF
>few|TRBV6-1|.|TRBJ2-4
TGTGCCAGCAAAGGCCGGGACTCCGCAGCCAAAAACATTCAGTACTTC
CASKGRDSAAKNIQYF
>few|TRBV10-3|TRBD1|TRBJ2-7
TGTGCCATCAGTGAAGGGGGACAGACCTACGAGCAGTACTTC
CAISEGGQTYEQYF
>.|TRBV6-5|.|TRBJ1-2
TGTGCCAGCAGTTACTCACCGGGAGAGGCGAATTATGGCTACACCTTC
CASSYSPGEANYGYTF
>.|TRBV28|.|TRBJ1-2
TGTGCCAGCAAAACTACAGGTGCCTATGGCTACACCTTC
CASKTTGAYGYTF
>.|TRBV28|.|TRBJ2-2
TGTGCCAGCAGTTTAATGGAGGGGACCGGGGAGCTGTTTTTT
CASSLMEGTGELFF
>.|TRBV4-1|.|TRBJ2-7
TGCGCCAGCAGCCAAGCGCAGGGCACCTCCTACGAGCAGTACTTC
CASSQAQGTSYEQYF
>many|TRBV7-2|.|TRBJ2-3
TGTGCCAGCAGCTGGGGGGCGGGAGATATGGATACGCAGTATTTT
CASSWGAGDMDTQYF
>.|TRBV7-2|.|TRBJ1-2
TGTGCCAGCAGCCACGCCCCCGCCGTACGGCCTAACTATGGCTACACCTTC
CASSHAPAVRPNYGYTF
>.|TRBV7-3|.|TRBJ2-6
TGTGCCAGCAGCTTAATAACCCGGCGAGCTGGGGCCAACGTCCTGCCTTTC
CASSLITRRAGANVLPF
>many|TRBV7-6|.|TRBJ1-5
TGTGCCAGCAGCTTAGAGGGAAGGGGGAATAGCAATCAGCCCCAGCATTTT
CASSLEGRGNSNQPQHF
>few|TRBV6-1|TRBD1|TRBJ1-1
TGTGCCAGCGGACAGGGGGCGGGCACTGAAGCTTTCTTT
CASGQGAGTEAFF
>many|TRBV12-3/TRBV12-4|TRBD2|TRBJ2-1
TGTGCCAGCAGTCCACGGGGACTAGCGGGGGGCAATGAGCAGTTCTTC
CASSPRGLAGGNEQFF
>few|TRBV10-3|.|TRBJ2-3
TGTGCCATCAGTTCTACCACAGATACGCAGTATTTT
CAISSTTDTQYF
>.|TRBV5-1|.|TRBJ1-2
TGCGCCAGCAGCTTGGCGGGGCGAGAGTACTATGGCTACACCTTC
CASSLAGREYYGYTF
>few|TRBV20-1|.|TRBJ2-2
TGCAGTGCTAGGAGGATGGGGGATGCCGGGGAGCTGTTTTTT
CSARRMGDAGELFF
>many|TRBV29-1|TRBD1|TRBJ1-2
TGCAGCGTTGAAGGGATGGACAGGACCTTC
CSVEGMDRTF
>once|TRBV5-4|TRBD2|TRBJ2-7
TGTGCCAGCAGCTCGGGCGGGGGAGTCAACGAGCAGTACTTC
CASSSGGGVNEQYF
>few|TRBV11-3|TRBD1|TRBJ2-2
TGTGCCAGCAGCTTCCAGGGGGAGAACACCGGGGAGCTGTTTTTT
CASSFQGENTGELFF
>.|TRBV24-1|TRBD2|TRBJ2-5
TGTGCCACCAGTGATGTCGCCGGGACTAGCGAGAACGTGCAAGAGACCCAGTACTTC
CATSDVAGTSENVQETQYF